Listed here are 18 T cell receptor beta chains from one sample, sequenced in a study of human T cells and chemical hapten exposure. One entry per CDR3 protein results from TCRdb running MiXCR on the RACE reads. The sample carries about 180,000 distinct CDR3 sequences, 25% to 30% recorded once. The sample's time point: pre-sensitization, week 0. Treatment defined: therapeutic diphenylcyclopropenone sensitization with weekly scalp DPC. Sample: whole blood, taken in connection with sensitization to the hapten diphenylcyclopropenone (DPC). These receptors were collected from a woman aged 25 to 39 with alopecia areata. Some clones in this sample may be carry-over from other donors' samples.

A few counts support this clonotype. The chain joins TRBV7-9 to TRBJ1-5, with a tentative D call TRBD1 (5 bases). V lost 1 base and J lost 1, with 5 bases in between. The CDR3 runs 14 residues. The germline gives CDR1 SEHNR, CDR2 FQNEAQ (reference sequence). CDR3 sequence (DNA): TGTGCCAGCAGCTTAGGACAGAGCAATCAGCCCCAGCATTTT. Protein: CASSLGQSNQPQHF.

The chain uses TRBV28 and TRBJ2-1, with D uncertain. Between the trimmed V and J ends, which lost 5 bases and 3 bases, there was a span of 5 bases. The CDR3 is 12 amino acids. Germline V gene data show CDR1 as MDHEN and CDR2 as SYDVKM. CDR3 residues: CASSPGYNEQFF. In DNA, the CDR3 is TGTGCCAGCAGTCCCGGCTACAATGAGCAGTTCTTC.

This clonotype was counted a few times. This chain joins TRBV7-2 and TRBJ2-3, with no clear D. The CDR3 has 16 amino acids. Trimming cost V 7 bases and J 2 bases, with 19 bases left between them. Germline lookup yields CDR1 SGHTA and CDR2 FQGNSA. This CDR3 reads CASTPNPGLYTDTQYF. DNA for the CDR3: TGTGCCAGCACCCCGAACCCGGGCCTATACACAGATACGCAGTATTTT.

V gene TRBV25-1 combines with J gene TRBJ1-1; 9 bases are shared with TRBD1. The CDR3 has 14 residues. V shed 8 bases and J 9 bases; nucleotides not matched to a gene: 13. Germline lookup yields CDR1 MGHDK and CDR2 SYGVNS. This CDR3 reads CASSHLDRGGQAFF. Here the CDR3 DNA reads TGTGCCAGCTCCCATTTGGACAGGGGAGGACAAGCTTTCTTT.

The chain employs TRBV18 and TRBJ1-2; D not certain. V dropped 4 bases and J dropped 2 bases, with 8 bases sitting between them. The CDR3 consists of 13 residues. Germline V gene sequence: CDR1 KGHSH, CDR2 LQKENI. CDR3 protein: CASSQQLNYGYTF. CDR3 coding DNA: TGTGCCAGCTCACAACAACTGAACTATGGCTACACCTTC.

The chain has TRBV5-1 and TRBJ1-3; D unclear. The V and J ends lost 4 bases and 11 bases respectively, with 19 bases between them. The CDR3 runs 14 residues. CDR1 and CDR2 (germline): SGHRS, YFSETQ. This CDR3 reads CASSPGSTGLAIYF. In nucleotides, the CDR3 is TGCGCCAGCAGCCCAGGCTCCACCGGACTTGCCATATATTTT.

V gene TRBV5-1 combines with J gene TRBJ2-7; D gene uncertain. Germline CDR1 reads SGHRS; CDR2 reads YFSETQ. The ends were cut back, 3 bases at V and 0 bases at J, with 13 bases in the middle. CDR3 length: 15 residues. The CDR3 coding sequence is TGCGCCAGCAGCTATGGGCCAGAGAGCTCCTACGAGCAGTACTTC. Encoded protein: CASSYGPESSYEQYF.

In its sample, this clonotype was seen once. CDR3 nucleotide sequence: TGCAGCGTCGGCCTGACAGGGAGTAAAATGCCCATGAACACTGAAGCTTTCTTT. Translation: CSVGLTGSKMPMNTEAFF. V gene TRBV29-1 combines with J gene TRBJ1-1; 7 nucleotides align to TRBD1. The CDR3 totals 18 residues. The germline V gene has CDR1 SQVTM and CDR2 ANQGSEA. The V gene end was trimmed by 6 bases and the J gene end by 0 bases; junction bases not matched to a gene: 19.

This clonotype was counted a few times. The CDR3 reads CASSEANYEQYF. The DNA for the CDR3 is TGTGCCAGCAGTGAAGCGAACTACGAGCAGTACTTC. This chain connects TRBV6-1 to TRBJ2-7, with D unresolved. The CDR3 has 12 amino acids. Per germline, CDR1 MNHNS and CDR2 SASEGT. V lost 0 bases and J lost 3, with 3 bases in between.

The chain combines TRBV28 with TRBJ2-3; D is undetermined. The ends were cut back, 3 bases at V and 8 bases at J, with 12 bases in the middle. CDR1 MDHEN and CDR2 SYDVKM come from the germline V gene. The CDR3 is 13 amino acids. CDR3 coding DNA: TGTGCCAGCAGTTTTGCGCCTGTCTCTACGCAGTATTTT. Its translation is CASSFAPVSTQYF.

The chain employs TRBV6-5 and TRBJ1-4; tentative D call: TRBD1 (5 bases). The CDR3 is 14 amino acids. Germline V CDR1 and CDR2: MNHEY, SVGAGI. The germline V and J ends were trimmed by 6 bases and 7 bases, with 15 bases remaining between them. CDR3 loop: CASRSTAVGEKLFF. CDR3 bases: TGTGCCAGCAGATCGACAGCGGTCGGTGAAAAACTGTTTTTT.

The CDR3, as DNA: TGCGCCACCCGGGACCTGAACACTGAAGCTTTCTTT. Its translation: CATRDLNTEAFF. The rearrangement joins TRBV5-1 to TRBJ1-1, with D possibly matching TRBD1 (5 bases). The CDR3 runs 12 residues. Trimming removed 9 bases from V and 0 bases from J, with 9 bases in between. Germline V gene lookup returns CDR1 SGHRS and CDR2 YFSETQ. Combining the CDR3 with reference TRBV5-1 and TRBJ1-1 gives the whole variable domain KAGVTQTPRYLIKTRGQQVTLSCSPISGHRSVSWYQQTPGQGLQFLFEYFSETQRNKGNFPGRFSGRQFSNSRSEMNVSTLELGDSALYLCATRDLNTEAFFGQGTRLTVV.

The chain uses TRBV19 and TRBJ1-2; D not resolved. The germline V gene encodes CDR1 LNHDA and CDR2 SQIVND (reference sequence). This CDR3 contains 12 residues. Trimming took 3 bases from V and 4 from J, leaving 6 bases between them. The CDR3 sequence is CASSIEFYGYTF. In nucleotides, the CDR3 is TGTGCCAGTAGTATTGAGTTCTATGGCTACACCTTC.

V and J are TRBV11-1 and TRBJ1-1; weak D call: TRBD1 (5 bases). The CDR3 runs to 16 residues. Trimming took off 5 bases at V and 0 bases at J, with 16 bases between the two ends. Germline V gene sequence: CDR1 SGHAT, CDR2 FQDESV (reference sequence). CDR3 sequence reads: CASSPRVGRLNTEAFF. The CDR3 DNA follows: TGTGCCAGCAGCCCGAGGGTGGGACGCCTGAACACTGAAGCTTTCTTT.

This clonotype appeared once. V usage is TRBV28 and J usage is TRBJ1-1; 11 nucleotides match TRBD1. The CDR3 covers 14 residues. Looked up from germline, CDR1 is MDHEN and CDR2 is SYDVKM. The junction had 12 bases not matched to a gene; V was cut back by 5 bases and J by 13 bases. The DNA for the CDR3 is TGTGCCAGCAGTCCAGGACAGGGGGCGGGGAAAGGTTTCTTT. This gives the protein CASSPGQGAGKGFF.

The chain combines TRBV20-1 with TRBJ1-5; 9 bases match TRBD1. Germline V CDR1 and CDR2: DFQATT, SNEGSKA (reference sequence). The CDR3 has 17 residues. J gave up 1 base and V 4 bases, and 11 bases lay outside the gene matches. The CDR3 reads CSAMQRTGALSNQPQHF. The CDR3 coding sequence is TGCAGTGCTATGCAACGGACAGGGGCGCTGAGCAATCAGCCCCAGCATTTT.

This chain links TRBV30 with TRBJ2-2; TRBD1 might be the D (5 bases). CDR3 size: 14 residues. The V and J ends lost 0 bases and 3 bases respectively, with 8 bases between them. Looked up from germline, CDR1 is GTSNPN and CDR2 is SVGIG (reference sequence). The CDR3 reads CAWSVGLHTGELFF. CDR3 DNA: TGTGCCTGGAGTGTGGGGCTACACACCGGGGAGCTGTTTTTT. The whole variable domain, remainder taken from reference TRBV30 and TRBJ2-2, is SQTIHQWPATLVQPVGSPLSLECTVEGTSNPNLYWYRQAAGRGLQLLFYSVGIGQISSEVPQNLSASRPQDRQFILSSKKLLLSDSGFYLCAWSVGLHTGELFFGEGSRLTVL.

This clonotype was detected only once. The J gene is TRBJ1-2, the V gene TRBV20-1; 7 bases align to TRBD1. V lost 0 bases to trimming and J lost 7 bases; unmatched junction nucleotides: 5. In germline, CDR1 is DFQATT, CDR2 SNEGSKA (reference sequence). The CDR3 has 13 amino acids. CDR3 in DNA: TGCAGTGCTAGAGATAATAAGGGGGCTGGCTACACCTTC. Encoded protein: CSARDNKGAGYTF.